The T cell receptor (beta chain) described here comes from a study of response to subunit inactivated influenza vaccine. TCRdb passed the RT-PCR reads through MiXCR, listing each CDR3 protein once. Among a few hundred thousand distinct CDR3 sequences, about 11% were seen once, and the ten largest hold around 10%. Germline V gives CDR1 SGDLS, CDR2 YYNGEE. The junction had 8 bases not matched to a gene; V was cut back by 4 bases and J by 2 bases. The CDR3 sequence is 15 residues long. The data also belong to a second study, concerning T cells expressing NK-cell markers. As reported in that work: The TCR beta cDNA came from 5'RACE template switching with UMIs. Sorted CD3+CD56+NKG2C+, CD3+CD56+NKG2C- and CD3+CD56-NKG2C+ T-cell subsets were beta-chain profiled. Of CD8+ T cells, about 1.0-8% belonged to dominant NKG2C+ clonotypes in five to seven donors. Certain NKG2C+ T cell clones were expanded, and their HCMV specificity remained unclear.

This chain joins TRBV9 and TRBJ2-5; 7 positions agree with TRBD1. The sequencing used PBMCs from blood, collected on the day of vaccination. This sequence was found in a man in his forties or fifties who received an inactivated influenza vaccine. The CDR3 here is CASSNGGQLQETQYF. Here the CDR3 DNA reads TGTGCCAGCAGCAATGGGGGACAGCTACAAGAGACCCAGTACTTC.